The clone carrying this TCR beta chain was counted many times. This record comes from a study of neurological immune-mediated disorders. Time point reported: technical triplicate 1. The CDR3 covers 17 residues. Deletions cut 0 bases from V and 2 bases from J, with 17 bases between. CDR1 and CDR2 from the germline V gene are LNHNV and YYDKDF (reference sequence). One entry per CDR3 protein results from TCRdb running MiXCR on the 5' RACE reads. The sample consists of 35,000 to 40,000 distinct CDR3 sequences, around 10% of them appearing once. This sequence joins TRBV15 and TRBJ2-7, with a weak D call TRBD2 (6 bases). The clonotype comes from a man in his 60s with HTLV-1-associated myelopathy (HAM/TSP). The sequencing sample was made of PBMCs. CDR3 nucleotides: TGTGCCACCAGCAGAGATGTTGGGGTGGGAGGAGCCTACGAGCAGTACTTC. Its protein product is CATSRDVGVGGAYEQYF. Combining the CDR3 with reference TRBV15 and TRBJ2-7 gives the whole variable domain DAMVIQNPRYQVTQFGKPVTLSCSQTLNHNVMYWYQQKSSQAPKLLFHYYDKDFNNEADTPDNFQSRRPNTSFCFLDIRSPGLGDTAMYLCATSRDVGVGGAYEQYFGPGTRLTVT.